Following are 25 T cell receptor beta chains from one sample sequenced in a study of STAT5B mutations in CD4+ large granular lymphocyte leukemia. Here immunoSEQ multiplex PCR was the method, and the copy in TCRdb shows in-frame clones only, minus some. Counted here are 25,000 to 35,000 clones, approximately 71% occurring once; the ten biggest clones make up approximately 0.49%. Sequencing input: CD4+ T cells from blood buffy coats. The origin of the receptors is a human donor in good health.

The CDR3 DNA sequence: TGTGCCAGCAGCCGACAGGGGACCAACTATGGCTACACCTTC. This gives the protein CASSRQGTNYGYTF. The chain carries TRBV7-2 and TRBJ1-2; 8 positions match TRBD1. Germline V gene lookup returns CDR1 SGHTA and CDR2 FQGNSA. CDR3 size: 14 residues. After removal of 5 bases from V and 2 bases from J, the junction contained 4 bases not matched to a gene.

The genes are TRBV9 and TRBJ1-2, with 11 bases matching TRBD1. Trimming at V came to 3 bases and at J to 10 bases, leaving 8 bases not matched to a gene. Germline V lookup: CDR1 SGDLS, CDR2 YYNGEE. The CDR3 is 14 residues long. The chain's CDR3 is CASSGTPGQGDYTF. In nucleotides, the CDR3 is TGTGCCAGCAGCGGAACCCCGGGACAGGGGGACTACACCTTC.

The table lists this clone with a few counts. This chain joins TRBV7-9 and TRBJ1-4; TRBD1 is a possible D gene (6 bases). CDR1 and CDR2 from the germline V gene are SEHNR and FQNEAQ (reference sequence). CDR3 size: 16 residues. V shed 5 bases and J shed 1 base, with 14 bases lying between them. CDR3 nucleotides: TGTGCCAGCAGCCTGGACAGCCAGAGAACTAATGAAAAACTGTTTTTT. It codes for CASSLDSQRTNEKLFF.

The chain recombines TRBV6-5 with TRBJ2-7; D may be TRBD2 (6 bases). V lost 2 bases and J 5 bases, leaving 7 bases between the germline ends. Germline values: CDR1 MNHEY, CDR2 SVGAGI. This CDR3 contains 12 residues. The CDR3 DNA reads TGTGCCAGCAGTTACGGGGGGAACGAGCAGTACTTC. The encoded protein is CASSYGGNEQYF.

The chain is built from TRBV7-3 and TRBJ2-2, with 12 bases matching TRBD2. V shed 4 bases and J 6 bases; nucleotides not matched to a gene: 3. The CDR3 spans 15 residues. From germline, CDR1 is SGHTA and CDR2 FQGTGA. CDR3: CASSSSGGASGELFF. CDR3 in DNA: TGTGCCAGCAGCTCTAGCGGGGGGGCCTCCGGGGAGCTGTTTTTT.

This sequence joins TRBV6-6 and TRBJ2-1, with TRBD2 identical over 8 bases. The CDR3 sequence is 14 residues long. Germline assignment: CDR1 MNHNY and CDR2 SVGAGI (reference sequence). V shed 4 bases, J shed 5 bases, and the junction held 4 bases outside the gene matches. CDR3 bases: TGTGCCAGCAGTTTAACGGGGGGGAACAATGAGCAGTTCTTC. Translation gives CASSLTGGNNEQFF.

The sample holds one count of this clone. The chain couples TRBV23-1 to TRBJ1-2; 10 nucleotides align to TRBD1. TRBV23-1 is given ORF status, its function remaining uncertain. V lost 0 bases, J lost 8 bases, and 3 bases stayed unmatched. This CDR3 is 14 amino acids long. The CDR3 sequence: CASSQSGTGEGYTF. In nucleotides, the CDR3 is TGCGCCAGCAGTCAATCCGGGACAGGGGAAGGCTACACCTTC.

The chain combines TRBV5-1 with TRBJ1-1, with unresolved D. Trimming stripped 1 base from V and 5 bases from J, with 15 bases between. From germline, CDR1 is SGHRS and CDR2 YFSETQ. The CDR3 contains 15 residues. CDR3 sequence reads: CASSLTVGVLTEAFF. The CDR3 nucleotides are TGCGCCAGCAGCTTGACTGTAGGAGTGTTAACTGAAGCTTTCTTT.

The rearrangement links TRBV5-1 to TRBJ2-5; 9 bases align to TRBD1. The length of the CDR3 is 16 residues. With 4 bases clipped from V and 1 base from J, the junction kept 8 bases outside the gene matches. The germline gives CDR1 SGHRS, CDR2 YFSETQ. The CDR3 nucleotides are TGCGCCAGCAGCCTAGGGACAGGGTGGGCCCAAGAGACCCAGTACTTC. Its protein product is CASSLGTGWAQETQYF.

The V call is TRBV19, the J call TRBJ1-1, with D unclear. The CDR3 runs to 14 residues. Looked up from germline, CDR1 is LNHDA and CDR2 is SQIVND (reference sequence). The V end lost 2 bases, the J end lost 0 bases, and 7 bases lay between the germline ends. In DNA form, the CDR3 reads TGTGCCAGTAGTATAAGGCCAATGAACACTGAAGCTTTCTTT. Amino acids: CASSIRPMNTEAFF.

J is TRBJ1-4 and V is TRBV30; no clear D gene. With 5 bases removed from V and 4 bases from J, the gap between germline ends came to 8 bases. The germline CDR1 and CDR2 sequences are GTSNPN and SVGIG (reference sequence). This CDR3 comprises 12 residues. Here the CDR3 DNA reads TGTGCCTGGGACGGAGTTAATGAAAAACTGTTTTTT. Its protein product is CAWDGVNEKLFF.

The rearrangement links TRBV11-2 to TRBJ1-4; D not certain. CDR1 SGHAT and CDR2 FQNNGV come from the germline V gene. The CDR3 has 18 amino acids. The V gene lost 3 bases and the J gene lost 0 bases, with 17 bases spanning the gap. The CDR3 reads CASSFSRTNGATNEKLFF. As DNA, the CDR3 is TGTGCCAGCAGCTTTTCCAGGACGAATGGGGCAACTAATGAAAAACTGTTTTTT.

The CDR3 sequence is CATGGRGENTEAFF. The DNA for the CDR3 is TGTGCCACCGGGGGACGGGGAGAAAACACTGAAGCTTTCTTT. V usage is TRBV15 and J usage is TRBJ1-1; possible D gene TRBD1, 5 bases. Trimming removed 8 bases from V and 2 bases from J, with 15 bases in between. Germline values: CDR1 LNHNV, CDR2 YYDKDF (reference sequence). The CDR3 totals 14 residues.

J is TRBJ1-5 and V is TRBV16; tentatively, D is TRBD1 (5 bases). Germline lookup yields CDR1 KGHSY and CDR2 FQNENV. CDR3 length equals 15 residues. The V and J ends lost 0 bases and 9 bases respectively, with 15 bases between them. This CDR3 is CASSQSVRPGVPQHF. DNA of the CDR3: TGTGCCAGCAGCCAATCGGTACGCCCGGGGGTGCCCCAGCATTTT.

The J gene is TRBJ1-5, the V gene TRBV5-1; 11 bases are shared with TRBD1. The CDR3 contains 18 residues. In germline, CDR1 is SGHRS, CDR2 YFSETQ. V was pared by 4 bases and J by 0 bases, with 9 bases of the junction left unmatched. The CDR3 nucleotides are TGCGCCAGCAGCCCCGGACAGGGGGCGCCTTATAGCAATCAGCCCCAGCATTTT. Residues: CASSPGQGAPYSNQPQHF. The whole variable domain, remainder taken from reference TRBV5-1 and TRBJ1-5, is KAGVTQTPRYLIKTRGQQVTLSCSPISGHRSVSWYQQTPGQGLQFLFEYFSETQRNKGNFPGRFSGRQFSNSRSEMNVSTLELGDSALYLCASSPGQGAPYSNQPQHFGDGTRLSIL.

V is TRBV19 and J is TRBJ2-5, with 7 positions matching TRBD1. CDR1 is LNHDA, CDR2 SQIVND, per germline (reference sequence). This CDR3 has 15 amino acids. The J segment lost 1 base and the V segment lost 1 base, leaving 3 bases of the junction unmatched. In nucleotides, the CDR3 is TGTGCCAGTAGTATAGCACAGGGGCCCCAAGAGACCCAGTACTTC. Amino acids: CASSIAQGPQETQYF.

The chain links TRBV2 to TRBJ2-7; D is uncertain. Trimming pared 3 bases from V and 0 bases from J, leaving 15 bases between. The CDR3 sequence is 16 residues long. Germline values: CDR1 SNHLY, CDR2 FYNNEI. Written as DNA, the CDR3 is TGTGCCAGCAGTGAGCGTGGTGCACTCAGCTCCTACGAGCAGTACTTC. Protein: CASSERGALSSYEQYF. The full variable domain, completed using reference TRBV2 and TRBJ2-7, is EPEVTQTPSHQVTQMGQEVILRCVPISNHLYFYWYRQILGQKVEFLVSFYNNEISEKSEIFDDQFSVERPDGSNFTLKIRSTKLEDSAMYFCASSERGALSSYEQYFGPGTRLTVT.

This chain joins TRBV7-6 and TRBJ2-6; a possible D gene is TRBD1 (5 bases). V shed 1 base and J shed 3 bases, with 10 bases lying between them. The CDR3 runs 16 residues. Germline CDR1 is SGHVS and CDR2 is FNYEAQ. CDR3 sequence (DNA): TGTGCCAGCAGCTTAGAGGGGCGATTTGGGGCCAACGTCCTGACTTTC. It codes for CASSLEGRFGANVLTF.

The chain has TRBV6-5 and TRBJ2-3, with D unclear. CDR3 length equals 13 residues. The ends were cut back, 2 bases at V and 10 bases at J, with 13 bases in the middle. Germline CDR1 MNHEY, CDR2 SVGAGI. The CDR3 coding sequence is TGTGCCAGCAGTTACGGCGGTCCGAGCGCGCAGTATTTT. Translation: CASSYGGPSAQYF.

This chain joins TRBV6-5 and TRBJ1-5; the D gene is possibly TRBD1 (6 bases). From germline, CDR1 is MNHEY and CDR2 SVGAGI. Trimming removed 9 bases from V and 0 bases from J, with 9 bases in between. This CDR3 has 13 amino acids. CDR3 DNA: TGTGCCAGTCGACAGGTTAGCAATCAGCCCCAGCATTTT. Translated: CASRQVSNQPQHF.

This clone was seen more than once but under ten times. The chain joins TRBV5-6 to TRBJ1-1; no firm D call. Germline CDR1 is SGHDT and CDR2 is YYEEEE. The CDR3 has 14 residues. V was pared by 0 bases and J by 0 bases, with 6 bases between. CDR3: CASSLGSLNTEAFF. CDR3 coding DNA: TGTGCCAGCAGCTTGGGATCGTTGAACACTGAAGCTTTCTTT.

This chain links TRBV6-5 with TRBJ1-6; no definite D call. The CDR3 is 15 residues long. Germline assignment: CDR1 MNHEY and CDR2 SVGAGI. The V end was cut by 0 bases, the J end by 10 bases, with 13 bases between. The CDR3 spells CASSYSVRARSPLHF. CDR3 coding DNA: TGTGCCAGCAGTTACTCGGTGCGGGCCAGGTCACCCCTCCACTTT.

The chain uses TRBV20-1 and TRBJ2-5; no definite D call. Gene TRBJ2-7 matches the end of the DNA better, so the J call may be wrong. The CDR3 contains 11 residues. CDR1 and CDR2 (germline): DFQATT, SNEGSKA (reference sequence). The CDR3 bases are TGCAGTGCTCGGACCTCCTACGAGCAGTACTTC. This translates into CSARTSYEQYF.

The chain is built from TRBV7-3 and TRBJ2-5; tentatively, D is TRBD2 (6 bases). The germline V gene encodes CDR1 SGHTA and CDR2 FQGTGA. The CDR3 spans 15 residues. V was clipped by 3 bases and J by 5 bases, with 16 bases between them. This chain's CDR3 is CASSFDSARGETQYF. CDR3 nucleotides: TGTGCCAGCAGCTTTGACAGCGCCCGGGGGGAGACCCAGTACTTC.

This chain connects TRBV4-1 to TRBJ2-2, with 10 positions matching TRBD2. With 8 bases clipped from V and 6 bases from J, the junction kept 9 bases outside the gene matches. The CDR3 consists of 15 residues. Looked up from germline, CDR1 is MGHRA and CDR2 is YSYEKL. For the CDR3, the DNA is TGCGCCAGCGGGACTTTAGCGGGGGGTTCCGGGGAGCTGTTTTTT. This codes for CASGTLAGGSGELFF.